The sequence of this T cell receptor beta chain was determined in a study of regulatory T cells in long-lasting Graves disease. Study-wide context: Patients with persistent Graves' disease had over 5 years of antithyroid drugs and persistent TSH receptor antibodies.

Time point denoted: persistent/refractory GD, antithyroid drugs over 5 years with positive TRAb. PBMCs were the source of the RNA used for TCR sequencing. Arm-PCR with iRepertoire HTBI primers amplified the CDR3 regions for these TCR beta libraries. TCRdb called the multiplex PCR reads again in MiXCR, with one record for every CDR3 protein. The table records about 470,000 distinct CDR3 sequences, under 25% of them present only once. The V gene's germline CDR1 is LNHNV and CDR2 YYDKDF (reference sequence). Unmatched junction bases numbered 7, after V lost 6 bases and J lost 6 bases. This CDR3 has 14 residues.

The rearrangement links TRBV15 to TRBJ2-2; TRBD2 matches 7 bases. The receptor was derived from a female donor with Graves disease. The sequences come from peripheral blood mononuclear cells (PBMCs), collected when the disease was refractory, from a patient treated with antithyroid drugs. In DNA form, the CDR3 reads TGTGCCACCAGAGCGGGACTCCGAGCCGGGGAGCTGTTTTTT. It yields the protein CATRAGLRAGELFF.